The sequence of this TCR beta chain was determined in a study of blood T cell repertoires in COVID-19 (dated by TCRdb to the early 2020s). For the study in its entirety: Collaborator samples came from the United States, Italy and Spain and covered acute and convalescent phases of COVID-19. Nearly every sample came with metadata listing a de-identified subject ID, COVID-19 status, age in years and sex. The repertoires were released in a freely available public database intended as a resource for research on the immune response to SARS-CoV-2. HLA class I and class II types, where available, came from metadata supplied by the sample provider rather than from assay-based typing. The samples were drawn from two sources: the first 160 participants of the ongoing ImmuneRACE study, and some 1,300 subjects contributed by 6 global collaborators. The material from the prospective study consisted of cDNA or gDNA derived from T cells, B-cell-depleted T cells, or PBMCs. The dataset comprised deeply sampled blood TCRbeta repertoires from subjects exposed to, actively infected with, or recovered from COVID-19. General conclusions and limits of the study: The quantity of clinical and demographic metadata differed by source and by participant and was supplied without curation.

TCRbeta CDR3 regions were amplified from genomic DNA using the immunoSEQ Assay, a bias-controlled multiplex PCR. Per the original workflow: Within the assay, amplification of reference gene primers was used to estimate how many nucleated cells each sample contained. Sequence reads were collapsed and filtered to measure the absolute abundance of every unique TCRbeta CDR3 rearrangement. For each sample, productive Simpson clonality was calculated as the square root of Simpson's diversity index over productive rearrangements. TCRdb's version of the immuneACCESS table is confined to in-frame rearrangements and falls short of the full clone set. An unresolved V gene accounts for under half of the shortfall where checked; the remainder is of unknown origin. The DNA gave D and trimming, while V, J and clone size come from that table. The sample table holds some 360,000 clones, of which around nine tenths were seen once. The ten top clones hold less than 5% of the sample.

Worth noting for this clone: Its specific antigen is unknown. Nothing much larger sits one base from this clone, and base qualities are not available.

At one collaborating source in Seattle, patients were enrolled during active infection and were followed longitudinally through the course of disease. Each collaborating institution followed its own protocols to collect whole blood in K2EDTA tubes. For TCRbeta analysis, collaborators shipped samples as frozen whole blood, isolated PBMCs, or DNA extracted from either of those sample types. The material sequenced was peripheral blood. This receptor was taken from an older woman with COVID-19, enrolled during active disease.

The nucleotide sequence is TGTGCCAGCAGCGTAGTGGGGCGGGGAAGCACAGATACGCAGTATTTT. It translates to CASSVVGRGSTDTQYF. The rearranged chain carries TRBV9 and TRBJ2-3; a tentative D call is TRBD2 (6 bases match). The cysteine opens and the phenylalanine closes a CDR3 of 16 amino acids. Only the CDR3 portion is preserved as DNA: 48 bases, with reading frame beginning at the first base. For CDR1 and CDR2, the germline V gene lists SGDLS and YYNGEE. V and J are truncated by 0 bases and 0 bases respectively, leaving an intervening sequence of 11 bases.